Following are 7 T cell receptor beta chains from one sample sequenced in a study of PD-1 blockade in classical Hodgkin lymphoma. This table comes from immunoSEQ multiplex PCR, and its TCRdb copy is limited to in-frame clones, with some not included. This table has 80,000 to 95,000 clones, 83% appearing once. Specified time point: cycle 4 day 1 (C4D1), after less than 7 weeks of nivolumab. Each patient experienced a relapse that followed autologous stem cell transplantation, and brentuximab vedotin exposure varied. The source was peripheral blood mononuclear cells (PBMCs), collected before the fourth cycle of nivolumab. These receptors were obtained from a human donor with classical Hodgkin lymphoma.

The chain has TRBV25-1 and TRBJ2-1; tentatively, D is TRBD2 (6 bases). Germline CDR1 is MGHDK and CDR2 is SYGVNS. This CDR3 spans 15 amino acids. Trimming took off 6 bases at V and 3 bases at J, with 15 bases between the two ends. CDR3 amino acids: CASSRSGRGYNEQFF. The CDR3 nucleotides read TGTGCCAGCAGCCGGTCGGGGCGGGGCTACAATGAGCAGTTCTTC.

The rearrangement joins TRBV13 to TRBJ2-1, with TRBD2 as a possible D gene (6 bases). Trimming left V 2 bases short and J 5 bases short, with 19 bases between. The CDR3 is 17 amino acids. Germline loops: CDR1 PRHDT, CDR2 FYEKMQ (reference sequence). The CDR3 bases are TGTGCCAGCAGCTTATCTGTGGGACTCGTACAAAACAATGAGCAGTTCTTC. It codes for CASSLSVGLVQNNEQFF.

The CDR3, as DNA: TGTGCCAGCAGCCCGGGACAGGGGAACACTGAAGCTTTCTTT. Translation: CASSPGQGNTEAFF. The V call is TRBV7-6, the J call TRBJ1-1; 9 bases map to TRBD1. The CDR3 runs to 14 residues. Looked up from germline, CDR1 is SGHVS and CDR2 is FNYEAQ. J was trimmed by 1 base and V by 5 bases; bases with no gene match: 2.

This clone has more than one count but fewer than ten. The J gene is TRBJ1-1, the V gene TRBV6-6; no definite D call. The germline V and J ends were trimmed by 0 bases and 7 bases, with 9 bases remaining between them. The CDR3 totals 13 residues. The germline CDR1 and CDR2 sequences are MNHNY and SVGAGI (reference sequence). The CDR3 DNA reads TGTGCCAGCAGTTACTCGACTCAGCTTGAAGCTTTCTTT. It encodes CASSYSTQLEAFF.

Note on this clone: The junction shows a germline mismatch at one end, possibly a read error. The rearrangement joins TRBV5-6 to TRBJ2-1; 8 bases are shared with TRBD2. The CDR3 is 16 residues long. Germline lookup yields CDR1 SGHDT and CDR2 YYEEEE. The CDR3 protein is CASNLLASGRGDEQFF. The CDR3 nucleotides are TGTGCCAGCAACTTGTTGGCAAGCGGGAGAGGGGATGAGCAGTTCTTC. Looking up the rest from reference TRBV5-6 and TRBJ2-1 gives the full variable domain: DAGVTQSPTHLIKTRGQQVTLRCSPKSGHDTVSWYQQALGQGPQFIFQYYEEEERQRGNFPDRFSGHQFPNYSSELNVNALLLGDSALYLCASNLLASGRGDEQFFGPGTRLTVL.

The V gene is TRBV11-2, the J gene TRBJ2-1, with a tentative D call TRBD2 (5 bases). The CDR3 has 16 amino acids. CDR1 is SGHAT, CDR2 FQNNGV, per germline. V was cut by 4 bases and J by 4 bases, with 17 bases left in between. The CDR3 loop reads CASSSLSAEQYNEQFF. CDR3 sequence (DNA): TGTGCCAGCAGCTCACTGTCAGCGGAGCAGTACAATGAGCAGTTCTTC.

This chain links TRBV4-2 with TRBJ1-3; weak D call: TRBD1 (5 bases). The V gene's germline CDR1 is LGHNA and CDR2 YNFKEQ. V was cut by 1 base and J by 2 bases, with 18 bases left in between. The CDR3 is made up of 18 amino acids. CDR3 sequence (DNA): TGTGCCAGCAGCCAAGGGGGCGACAGACGATTTCCTGGAAACACCATATATTTT. The encoded protein is CASSQGGDRRFPGNTIYF.